The subject of this entry is one T cell receptor beta chain. Its cognate antigen has yet to be identified. The input lacks base qualities; no much larger clone sits a single base away. The reads were generated on an Illumina NovaSeq 6000. cDNA libraries for TCRalpha and TCRbeta were prepared by 5'RACE using constant-segment primers, with sample barcodes and unique molecular identifiers added. RNA was extracted from every sample with Trizol reagent. Amplification of the libraries took two PCR steps, and the second step added a second sample barcode plus Illumina TruSeq adapters. Sequencing of libraries was performed on an Illumina NovaSeq with 2 x 150 bp paired-end reads. In the authors' own workflow: Reads were demultiplexed and collapsed into UMI-guided consensus sequences with migec v1.2.7. Using mixcr v2.1.11, UMI consensuses were aligned to TRA and TRB V and J templates and then assembled into clonotypes. Clonotypes were classified as expanded or contracted when called significant by both edgeR and NoisET, with noise models trained on biological replicates. For edgeR calls, the thresholds were a false discovery rate-adjusted p below 0.01 and a log2 fold-change of 1. PCA with hierarchical clustering of max-normalized trajectories of the 1000 most abundant clonotypes was used as exploratory dynamics analysis. Separately sequenced CD4+ and CD8+ repertoires were used to assign a CD4 or CD8 phenotype to each responding clone. The public reads were run again by TCRdb, first through fastp at Q25 and then through MiXCR, and only productive beta chains were kept. CDR3 protein duplicates are merged, each entry listing the most common genes and DNA. The V and J calls here are based on TCRdb, not the publication. This sample gives around 250,000 distinct CDR3 sequences in total; 16% of them show up just once. Of the sample, roughly a fifth is held by the ten largest clones.

Ficoll-Paque density gradient centrifugation was the method used to isolate PBMCs. This entry comes from a study of T-cell memory formation after mild COVID-19 (TCRdb year 2021). Turning to the overall study: Most TCR sequence clusters were specific to one of the two donors. In a couple of donors, T-cell clones that expanded and contracted after mild COVID-19 were followed by sequencing TCRalpha and TCRbeta repertoires longitudinally. The cohort comprised two young, previously healthy adult volunteers, one female and one male. Points the paper makes about the study in general: The study covered only a couple of mild cases, and larger cohorts including severe cases with pre-infection samples were considered necessary. Clones that contracted from day 15 to 85 showed balanced CD4/CD8 phenotypes, whereas a second wave of clones that expanded from day 15 to 37 leaned towards CD4+. SARS-CoV-2 specificity was not confirmed for the second-wave clones peaking on day 37. Contracting CD4+ clones appeared mostly in the CM and EM memory subsets, whereas CD8+ clones were enriched in EMRA. The detection of some responding clones in pre-infection memory suggests that pre-existing cross-reactive memory T cells joined the SARS-CoV-2 response.

Via the germline V gene, CDR1 is ENHRY and CDR2 SYGVKD. CDR3 length: 13 amino acids, cysteine to phenylalanine. CDR3 DNA only is kept here, 39 bases in frame from base 1. V is reduced by 6 bases and J by 4 bases, leaving a spacing of 9 bases between them. The receptor was isolated from a man in his late teens or twenties who had mild COVID-19 (a few samples of this study predate the infection). The sample titles of this study are shuffled in the database, so cell type and time point are left out; the donor was told from shared clones. The source material was PBMCs or a T cell subset sorted from them (not recorded which). This chain is built from TRBV10-3 and TRBJ2-2; perhaps TRBD1 is the D gene, with 5 bases matching. The CDR3 region: CAIRPDSTGELFF. The nucleotides are TGTGCCATCAGACCTGACAGCACCGGGGAGCTGTTTTTT.